This TCR beta chain was retrieved from a study of shared clonotypes between healthy human individuals. On the study more broadly: CD4 naive cells filled three plates per donor, CD4 memory three, CD8 naive two and CD8 memory one.

The data were produced by immunoSEQ multiplex PCR, yet TCRdb's version contains in-frame clones alone and is incomplete. The sample gives about 1.4 million clones, more than 95% of which show up once; approximately 1.2% is in the top ten. J gave up 5 bases and V 2 bases, and 1 base lay outside the gene matches. The CDR3 has 13 amino acids. CDR1 and CDR2 from the germline V gene are SGHNT and YENEEA. The gene calls are TRBV11-3 and TRBJ2-3, with 7 bases that match TRBD2. The sample was naive CD4+ T cells sorted from blood. Subset reported: CD45RA+ positively selected. The receptor comes from a man aged 25-40 years in good health. CDR3 residues: CASSLREEDTQYF. CDR3 coding DNA: TGTGCCAGCAGCTTACGGGAGGAAGATACGCAGTATTTT.